Below, one T cell receptor beta chain is given with its context. The antigen remains undetermined. The repertoire was sequenced with immunoSEQ multiplex PCR; TCRdb's copy has only in-frame clones and lacks some. The repertoire holds about 160,000 clones, with about 91% as singletons. These data originate in a study of T cell responses to AZD1222 COVID-19 vaccine. Trimming took 8 bases from V and 7 from J, leaving 14 bases between them. Germline-derived CDR1 and CDR2 are MDHEN and SYDVKM. The CDR3 consists of 12 residues. Regarding the study as a whole: The donor group comprised mostly white British people and more females; the analysis possibly underestimated clonal diversity.

The TCR was taken from an adult in good health. The source material was peripheral blood, sampled on day 0 of MenACWY control vaccination. V and J are TRBV28 and TRBJ1-2; a possible D gene is TRBD1 (6 bases). As DNA, the CDR3 is TGTGCCAGCCTCGTAGGGGGGCTTGGCTACACCTTC. This encodes CASLVGGLGYTF.